This entry is about one TCR beta chain. TCRdb's copy holds only in-frame clones and misses some; the assay was immunoSEQ multiplex PCR. The sample carries under 200,000 clones, roughly nine tenths recorded once. After removal of 6 bases from V and 2 bases from J, the junction contained 6 bases not matched to a gene. This CDR3 has 14 amino acids. CDR1 is MDHEN, CDR2 SYDVKM, per germline. The sample comes from a study of T cell responses to AZD1222 COVID-19 vaccine. The chain carries TRBV28 and TRBJ1-2, with 7 nucleotides matching TRBD1. The origin of this receptor is an adult who received the MenACWY meningococcal vaccine as a control. Sequencing used peripheral blood, obtained 28 days after the second dose of the MenACWY control vaccine. The CDR3 protein is CASRPGTANYGYTF. As DNA, the CDR3 is TGTGCCAGCAGACCCGGGACAGCAAACTATGGCTACACCTTC.